The clone carrying this TCR beta chain appeared a single time. The data belong to a study of CD8 T cells in ankylosing spondylitis. Library preparation for TCR beta used quantitative 5'-RACE with molecular barcodes. TCRdb processed the 5' RACE reads anew with MiXCR; each CDR3 protein has one entry. The table lists approximately 350,000 distinct CDR3 sequences, about 14% of them singletons. Trimming shortened V by 0 bases and J by 7 bases, and 12 bases separated the two germline ends. This CDR3 has 14 amino acids. The rearrangement joins TRBV12-3 or TRBV12-4 to TRBJ2-5; D is undetermined. This receptor was taken from a male donor with ankylosing spondylitis or in good health (not recorded which). The sequenced material came from blood, either unsorted or a sorted T cell fraction (not recorded which). For the CDR3, the DNA is TGTGCCAGCAGTTTAGCGGGCAGTACGGGGACCCAGTACTTC. This sequence encodes CASSLAGSTGTQYF.